This TCR beta chain was sequenced for a study of shared clonotypes between healthy human individuals. Whole-study results and caveats: In general, naive subsets displayed greater estimated richness than memory subsets did. Naive CD4 clonotype sharing across several donors was about 5%.

As regards this clone: Its target is not known.

TCRdb's copy holds only in-frame clones and misses some; the assay was immunoSEQ multiplex PCR. The sample includes 2 million to 2.5 million clones, around 95% of them seen just once. With 1 base clipped from V and 8 bases from J, the junction kept 8 bases outside the gene matches. This CDR3 has 15 amino acids. In germline, CDR1 is SGHNT, CDR2 YENEEA. This rearrangement joins TRBV11-3 to TRBJ2-3; TRBD1 aligns across 8 bases. This TCR derives from a man aged 18-30 years in good health. Sequenced material: naive CD4+ T cells sorted from blood. Specified subset: CD45RA+ positively selected. The CDR3 region has the DNA TGTGCCAGCAGCTTAGCGTCAGGGGGCGAATCTACGCAGTATTTT. Translation gives CASSLASGGESTQYF.